The TCR beta chain under discussion was sequenced for a study of blood T cell repertoires in COVID-19. Across the study: Acute-phase and convalescent COVID-19 samples originated in the United States, Italy and Spain. Sources were T cells, B-cell-depleted T cells, or PBMCs; the material itself was cDNA or gDNA.

Per the authors' pipeline: Nucleated cell number was recorded as an estimate derived from reference gene primer amplification. Clones were sequenced by immunoSEQ multiplex PCR, and TCRdb holds only the in-frame ones, with some missing. V and J calls plus clone size are reproduced from that table; the DNA served to infer D and trimming. The table has 100,000 to 150,000 clones, about 88% seen once. V lost 1 base, J lost 3 bases, and 8 bases stayed unmatched. Germline V lookup: CDR1 LGHNA, CDR2 YNFKEQ. The CDR3 spans 17 residues. The chain combines TRBV4-2 with TRBJ2-3; 9 nucleotides agree with TRBD2. Sequences were obtained from peripheral blood. This sequence was found in a woman at least 80 years old with acute or convalescent COVID-19. CDR3 amino acids: CASSQAPAGGQTDTQYF. The CDR3, as DNA: TGTGCCAGCAGCCAAGCACCCGCGGGGGGGCAAACAGATACGCAGTATTTT.